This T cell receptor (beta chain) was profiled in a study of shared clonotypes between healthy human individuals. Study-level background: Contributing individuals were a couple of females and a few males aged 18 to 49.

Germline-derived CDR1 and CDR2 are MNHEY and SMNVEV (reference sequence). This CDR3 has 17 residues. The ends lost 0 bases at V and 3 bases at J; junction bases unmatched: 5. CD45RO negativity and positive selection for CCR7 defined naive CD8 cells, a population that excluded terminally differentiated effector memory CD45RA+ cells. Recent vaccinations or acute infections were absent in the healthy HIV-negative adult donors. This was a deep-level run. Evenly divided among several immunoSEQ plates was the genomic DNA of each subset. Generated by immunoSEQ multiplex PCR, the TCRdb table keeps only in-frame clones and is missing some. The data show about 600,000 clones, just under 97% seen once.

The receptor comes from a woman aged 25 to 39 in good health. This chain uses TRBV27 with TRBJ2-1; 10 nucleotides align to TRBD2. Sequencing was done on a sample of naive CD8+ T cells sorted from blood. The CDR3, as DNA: TGTGCCAGCAGTTTATCGCCCCCTAGCGGGAGCTACAATGAGCAGTTCTTC. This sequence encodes CASSLSPPSGSYNEQFF.